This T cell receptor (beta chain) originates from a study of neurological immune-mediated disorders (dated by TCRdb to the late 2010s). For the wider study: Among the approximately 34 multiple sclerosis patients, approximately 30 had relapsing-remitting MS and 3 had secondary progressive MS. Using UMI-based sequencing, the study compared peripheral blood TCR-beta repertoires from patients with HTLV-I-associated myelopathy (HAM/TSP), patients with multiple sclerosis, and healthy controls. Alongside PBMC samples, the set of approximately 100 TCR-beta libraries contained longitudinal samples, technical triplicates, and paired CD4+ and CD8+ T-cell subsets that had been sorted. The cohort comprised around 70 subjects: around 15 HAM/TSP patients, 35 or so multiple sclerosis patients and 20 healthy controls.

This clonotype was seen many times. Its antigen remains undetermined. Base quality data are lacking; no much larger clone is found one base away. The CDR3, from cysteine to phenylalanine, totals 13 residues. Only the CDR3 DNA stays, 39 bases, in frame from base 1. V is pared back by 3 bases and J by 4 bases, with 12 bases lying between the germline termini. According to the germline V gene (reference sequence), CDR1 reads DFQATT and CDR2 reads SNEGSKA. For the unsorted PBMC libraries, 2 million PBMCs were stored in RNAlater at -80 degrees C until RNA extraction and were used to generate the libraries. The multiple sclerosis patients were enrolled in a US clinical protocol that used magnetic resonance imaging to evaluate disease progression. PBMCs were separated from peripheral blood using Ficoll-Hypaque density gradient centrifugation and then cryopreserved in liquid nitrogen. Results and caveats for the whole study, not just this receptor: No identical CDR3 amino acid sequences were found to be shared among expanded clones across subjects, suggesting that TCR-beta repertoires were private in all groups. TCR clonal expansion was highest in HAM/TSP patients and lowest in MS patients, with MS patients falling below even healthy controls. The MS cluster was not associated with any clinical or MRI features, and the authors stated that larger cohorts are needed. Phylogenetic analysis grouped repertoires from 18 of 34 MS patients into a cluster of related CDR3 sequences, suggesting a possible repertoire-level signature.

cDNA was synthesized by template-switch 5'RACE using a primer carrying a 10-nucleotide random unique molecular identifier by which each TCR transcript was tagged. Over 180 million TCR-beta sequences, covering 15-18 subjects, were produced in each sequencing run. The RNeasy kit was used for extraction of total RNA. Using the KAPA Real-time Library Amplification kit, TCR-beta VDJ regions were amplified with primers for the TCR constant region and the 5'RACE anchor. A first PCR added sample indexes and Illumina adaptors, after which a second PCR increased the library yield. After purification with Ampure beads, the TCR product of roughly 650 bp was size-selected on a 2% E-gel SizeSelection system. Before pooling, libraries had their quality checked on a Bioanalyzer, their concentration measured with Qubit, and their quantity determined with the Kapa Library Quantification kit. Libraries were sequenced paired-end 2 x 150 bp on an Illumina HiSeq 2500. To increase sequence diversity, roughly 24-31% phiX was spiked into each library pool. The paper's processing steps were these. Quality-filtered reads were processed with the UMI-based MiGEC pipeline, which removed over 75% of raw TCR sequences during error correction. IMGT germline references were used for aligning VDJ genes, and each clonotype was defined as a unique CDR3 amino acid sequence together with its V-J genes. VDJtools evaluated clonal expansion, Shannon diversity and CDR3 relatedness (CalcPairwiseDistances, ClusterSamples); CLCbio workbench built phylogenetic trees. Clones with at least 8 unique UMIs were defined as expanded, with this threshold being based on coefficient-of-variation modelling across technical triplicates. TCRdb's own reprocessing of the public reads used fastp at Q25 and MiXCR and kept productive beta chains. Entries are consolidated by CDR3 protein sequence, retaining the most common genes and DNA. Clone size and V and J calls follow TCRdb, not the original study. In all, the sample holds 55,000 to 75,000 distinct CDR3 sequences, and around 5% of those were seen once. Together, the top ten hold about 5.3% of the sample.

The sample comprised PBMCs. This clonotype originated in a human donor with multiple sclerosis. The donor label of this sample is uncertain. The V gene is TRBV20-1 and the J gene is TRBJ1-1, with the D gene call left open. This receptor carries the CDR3 CSASHGFGTEAFF. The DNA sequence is TGCAGTGCTAGCCACGGGTTCGGCACTGAAGCTTTCTTT.